These 27 T cell receptor beta chains were sequenced from one sample in a study of blood T cell repertoires in COVID-19 (dated by TCRdb to about 2020). Library preparation used the immunoSEQ multiplex PCR assay. TCRdb took over this immuneACCESS table, retaining in-frame rearrangements with V and J assigned. Such tables are incomplete; in checked studies, under half of the missing clones stem from an unresolved V gene, and the remainder is unexplained. The sample table holds 150,000 to 250,000 clones, of which about 76% were seen once. The ten largest account for under 7% of the sample. The sequencing sample was made of peripheral blood. The receptor source for this set is a woman between 35 and 50 years old with COVID-19, enrolled during active disease.

This clone was detected a few times. V is TRBV6-5 and J is TRBJ2-7; 7 nucleotides agree with TRBD2. This CDR3 region has 13 residues. V shed 6 bases and J 7 bases; nucleotides not matched to a gene: 9. Germline CDR1 MNHEY, CDR2 SVGAGI. CDR3 bases: TGTGCCAGCAGCCTCGTCAGAGCGGGGGAGCAGTACTTC. This encodes CASSLVRAGEQYF.

The chain links TRBV12-3 or TRBV12-4 to TRBJ1-3; tentatively, D is TRBD1 (5 bases). V was clipped by 4 bases and J by 1 base, with 5 bases between them. This CDR3 comprises 13 residues. CDR3 protein: CASSYRSGNTIYF. The CDR3 nucleotides read TGTGCCAGCAGTTACAGGTCTGGAAACACCATATATTTT.

The rearrangement uses TRBV18 and TRBJ1-3; weak D call: TRBD1 (5 bases). Germline CDR1 reads KGHSH; CDR2 reads LQKENI. The CDR3 totals 13 residues. Trimming shortened V by 3 bases and J by 4 bases, and 7 bases separated the two germline ends. In DNA, the CDR3 is TGTGCCAGCTCACCGACAGAAGGAAACACCATATATTTT. It yields the protein CASSPTEGNTIYF.

The rearrangement uses TRBV19 and TRBJ1-1; 8 bases align to TRBD1. The V gene end was trimmed by 5 bases and the J gene end by 4 bases; junction bases not matched to a gene: 6. This CDR3 has 14 residues. Per germline, CDR1 LNHDA and CDR2 SQIVND (reference sequence). The CDR3 loop is CASSWDRTGTEAFF. CDR3 bases: TGTGCCAGTAGTTGGGACAGGACGGGCACTGAAGCTTTCTTT.

The gene calls are TRBV3-1 (or the pseudogene TRBV3-2) and TRBJ1-6; 7 bases align to TRBD1. J lost 9 bases, V lost 0 bases, and 5 bases had no gene match. Germline lookup yields CDR1 LGHDT and CDR2 YNNKEL (reference sequence). This CDR3 region has 15 residues. CDR3 DNA: TGTGCCAGCAGCCAAGAGGGACAGACGGGTTCACCCCTCCACTTT. Protein: CASSQEGQTGSPLHF.

This clone came up once. This chain's CDR3 is CASSRPGTSGSSGANVLTF. The CDR3 DNA is TGTGCCAGCTCACGACCCGGGACTAGCGGGAGTTCTGGGGCCAACGTCCTGACTTTC. The V call is TRBV18, the J call TRBJ2-6; 14 bases map to TRBD2. The ends lost 4 bases at V and 1 base at J; junction bases unmatched: 6. The CDR3 loop spans 19 amino acids. From germline, CDR1 is KGHSH and CDR2 LQKENI. The entire variable domain, with the rest obtained from reference TRBV18 and TRBJ2-6, is as follows: NAGVMQNPRHLVRRRGQEARLRCSPMKGHSHVYWYRQLPEEGLKFMVYLQKENIIDESGMPKERFSAEFPKEGPSILRIQQVVRGDSAAYFCASSRPGTSGSSGANVLTFGAGSRLTVL.

The chain is built from TRBV29-1 and TRBJ2-1; 13 nucleotides match TRBD2. With 7 bases clipped from V and 8 bases from J, the junction kept 11 bases outside the gene matches. CDR1 is SQVTM, CDR2 ANQGSEA, per germline. CDR3 length: 15 amino acids. CDR3 sequence: CSARTSGSSIDEQFF. The CDR3 nucleotides are TGCAGCGCCCGGACTAGCGGGAGTAGTATCGATGAGCAGTTCTTC.

The V call is TRBV19, the J call TRBJ2-1; 7 bases align to TRBD1. The CDR3 is 12 residues long. Germline assignment: CDR1 LNHDA and CDR2 SQIVND (reference sequence). The CDR3 spells CATTGDYNEQFF. CDR3 in DNA: TGTGCAACCACAGGGGATTACAATGAGCAGTTCTTC.

This clone was picked up a small number of times. This sequence joins TRBV7-7 and TRBJ2-1; the D gene is possibly TRBD1 (5 bases). In germline, CDR1 is SSHAT, CDR2 FNYEAQ (reference sequence). The CDR3 is made up of 13 amino acids. The V and J ends lost 8 bases and 2 bases respectively, with 10 bases between them. The CDR3 protein is CASAQGTYNEQFF. Here the CDR3 DNA reads TGTGCCAGCGCTCAGGGCACCTACAATGAGCAGTTCTTC.

The chain employs TRBV9 and TRBJ2-1; 10 bases are a match to TRBD1. Trimming cost V 3 bases and J 6 bases; bases outside gene matches: 3. The CDR3 runs to 14 residues. The germline gives CDR1 SGDLS, CDR2 YYNGEE. CDR3 DNA sequence: TGTGCCAGCAGCGCGCGGACAGGGGGCAATGAGCAGTTCTTC. Translated, it gives CASSARTGGNEQFF.

The chain links TRBV15 to TRBJ2-5; D is ambiguous. CDR1 and CDR2 from the germline V gene are LNHNV and YYDKDF (reference sequence). V was shortened by 1 base and J by 1 base, with 4 bases between the two germline ends. The CDR3 covers 13 residues. CDR3 in DNA: TGTGCCACCAGCAGAGGACTCCAAGAGACCCAGTACTTC. Encoded protein: CATSRGLQETQYF.

Concerning this clone itself: The junction departs from germline at one end; a sequencing error may be responsible. This sequence joins TRBV4-2 and TRBJ1-1; D perhaps matches TRBD1 (5 bases). This CDR3 region has 15 residues. Germline V gene data show CDR1 as LGHNA and CDR2 as YNFKEQ. CDR3 residues: CASSRNSMDITGAFF. The CDR3 nucleotides read TGTGCCAGCAGCCGAAATTCCATGGACATAACTGGAGCTTTCTTT.

The chain recombines TRBV19 with TRBJ1-5, with a tentative D call TRBD1 (6 bases). This CDR3 has 16 residues. The germline V gene has CDR1 LNHDA and CDR2 SQIVND (reference sequence). V was cut by 1 base and J by 6 bases, with 16 bases left in between. The CDR3 bases are TGTGCCAGTAGTATAGGGCGGGGGGCTATTAGTCAGCCCCAGCATTTT. Translating it yields CASSIGRGAISQPQHF. Drawing the rest from reference TRBV19 and TRBJ1-5, the complete variable domain is DGGITQSPKYLFRKEGQNVTLSCEQNLNHDAMYWYRQDPGQGLRLIYYSQIVNDFQKGDIAEGYSVSREKKESFPLTVTSAQKNPTAFYLCASSIGRGAISQPQHFGDGTRLSIL.

The chain uses TRBV9 and TRBJ1-2; 11 bases are a match to TRBD1. V gave up 3 bases and J gave up 8 bases; unmatched junction bases: 12. Germline CDR1 is SGDLS and CDR2 is YYNGEE. CDR3 size: 16 residues. This chain's CDR3 is CASSEVDRTGGGGYTF. CDR3 DNA sequence: TGTGCCAGCAGCGAGGTGGACCGGACAGGGGGCGGAGGCTACACCTTC. The full variable domain, with the rest looked up from reference TRBV9 and TRBJ1-2, is DSGVTQTPKHLITATGQRVTLRCSPRSGDLSVYWYQQSLDQGLQFLIQYYNGEERAKGNILERFSAQQFPDLHSELNLSSLELGDSALYFCASSEVDRTGGGGYTFGSGTRLTVV.

The chain uses TRBV2 and TRBJ2-5, with no clear D. Germline CDR1 is SNHLY and CDR2 is FYNNEI. The V end was cut by 7 bases, the J end by 3 bases, with 12 bases between. CDR3 length: 13 residues. CDR3 nucleotide sequence: TGTGCCAGCATAGTTCAAGGAGAAGAGACCCAGTACTTC. Translation: CASIVQGEETQYF.

This clone showed up just once. This chain connects TRBV5-1 to TRBJ2-6; D is undetermined. The V and J ends lost 5 bases and 1 base respectively, with 10 bases between them. Per germline, CDR1 SGHRS and CDR2 YFSETQ. CDR3 length: 15 amino acids. DNA of the CDR3: TGCGCCAGCAGGTTAGGAGTATCTGGGGCCAACGTCCTGACTTTC. It yields the protein CASRLGVSGANVLTF.

Worth noting for this clone: Germline is not matched at one junction end, which may reflect a read error. This chain uses TRBV7-8 with TRBJ2-7; D is possibly TRBD2 (6 bases). This CDR3 spans 11 amino acids. CDR1 and CDR2 from the germline V gene are SGHVS and FQNEAQ. CDR3 residues: CASSLGQGREF. Written as DNA, the CDR3 is TGTGCCAGCAGCTTAGGGCAGGGTCGGGAGTTC.

This clone showed up just a few times. The chain recombines TRBV2 with TRBJ2-5; 7 positions agree with TRBD2. CDR3 length equals 14 residues. V dropped 9 bases and J dropped 4; count of bases not matched to a gene: 11. Germline CDR1 SNHLY, CDR2 FYNNEI. In DNA, the CDR3 is TGTGCCAGACAATCCCTGTCGGGAGGAGAGACCCAGTACTTC. This translates into CARQSLSGGETQYF.

V is TRBV6-1 and J is TRBJ2-3; TRBD1 is a possible D gene (5 bases). Looked up from germline, CDR1 is MNHNS and CDR2 is SASEGT. The length of the CDR3 is 15 residues. The V gene lost 2 bases and the J gene lost 5 bases, with 14 bases spanning the gap. In nucleotides, the CDR3 is TGTGCCAGCAGTGAATTCACAGCTAGGGGAGATACGCAGTATTTT. This codes for CASSEFTARGDTQYF.

The chain couples TRBV27 to TRBJ2-4; perhaps TRBD2 as D (5 bases). The CDR3 sequence is 12 residues long. Germline V gives CDR1 MNHEY, CDR2 SMNVEV (reference sequence). V dropped 6 bases and J dropped 15 bases, with 18 bases sitting between them. The CDR3 sequence: CASSQTGVKRYF. The CDR3 DNA reads as TGTGCCAGCAGCCAGACCGGGGTTAAAAGGTACTTC.

This chain connects TRBV7-2 to TRBJ1-4; D unclear. The CDR3 runs 14 residues. The V gene's germline CDR1 is SGHTA and CDR2 FQGNSA. Trimming removed 4 bases from V and 3 bases from J, with 9 bases in between. CDR3 nucleotides: TGTGCCAGCAGCTCCCAGGTGGCTAATGAAAAACTGTTTTTT. This translates into CASSSQVANEKLFF.

This chain joins TRBV19 and TRBJ2-5; 16 nucleotides agree with TRBD2. The germline V gene encodes CDR1 LNHDA and CDR2 SQIVND (reference sequence). V lost 6 bases and J lost 4; bases outside the gene matches: 5. The CDR3 loop spans 16 amino acids. The CDR3 reads CASRPGLAGGRETQYF. CDR3 nucleotide sequence: TGTGCCAGTAGGCCGGGACTAGCGGGGGGGAGAGAGACCCAGTACTTC.

The chain joins TRBV25-1 to TRBJ1-6, with TRBD1 matching over 7 bases. This CDR3 comprises 18 residues. The ends lost 2 bases at V and 6 bases at J; junction bases unmatched: 13. Per the germline V gene, CDR1 is MGHDK and CDR2 is SYGVNS. Here the CDR3 DNA reads TGTGCCAGCAGTGAAGCTGGAGCCGTGACAGGGATTAATTCACCCCTCCACTTT. Its protein product is CASSEAGAVTGINSPLHF.

This chain links TRBV19 with TRBJ2-7, with 10 bases matching TRBD1. Looked up from germline, CDR1 is LNHDA and CDR2 is SQIVND (reference sequence). After removal of 4 bases from V and 5 bases from J, the junction contained 8 bases not matched to a gene. This CDR3 spans 15 amino acids. The CDR3 DNA sequence: TGTGCCAGTAGTACCCAGACAGGGGGCTTGAACGAGCAGTACTTC. It translates to CASSTQTGGLNEQYF.

The chain links TRBV4-3 to TRBJ2-6; 12 bases map to TRBD2. Losses at the gene ends were 1 base for V and 3 bases for J; bases not matched to a gene: 4. The CDR3 has 18 amino acids. The germline CDR1 and CDR2 sequences are LGHNA and YSLEER. The CDR3 reads CASSQGGLAGRGANVLTF. CDR3 nucleotides: TGCGCCAGCAGCCAAGGTGGACTAGCGGGGCGTGGGGCCAACGTCCTGACTTTC.

Of note for this clone: A much larger clone lies one base from this, so it may be a read error. The chain joins TRBV6-5 to TRBJ1-1, with TRBD1 identical over 7 bases. The CDR3 length is 14 residues. The J segment lost 1 base and the V segment lost 6 bases, leaving 5 bases of the junction unmatched. Germline CDR1 and CDR2: MNHEY and SVGAGI. This CDR3 reads CASRPGTANTEAFF. CDR3 nucleotide sequence: TGTGCCAGCAGGCCCGGGACAGCGAACACTGAAGCTTTCTTT.

This chain uses TRBV15 with TRBJ1-2; TRBD1 aligns across 12 bases. The CDR3 length is 20 residues. CDR1 is LNHNV and CDR2 is YYDKDF in the germline V gene (reference sequence). After removal of 2 bases from V and 1 base from J, the junction contained 14 bases not matched to a gene. The chain's CDR3 is CATSRFAWGTGGSHNYGYTF. The CDR3 DNA follows: TGTGCCACCAGCAGATTCGCCTGGGGGACAGGGGGCTCCCATAACTATGGCTACACCTTC. Full variable domain (missing parts from reference TRBV15 and TRBJ1-2): DAMVIQNPRYQVTQFGKPVTLSCSQTLNHNVMYWYQQKSSQAPKLLFHYYDKDFNNEADTPDNFQSRRPNTSFCFLDIRSPGLGDTAMYLCATSRFAWGTGGSHNYGYTFGSGTRLTVV.